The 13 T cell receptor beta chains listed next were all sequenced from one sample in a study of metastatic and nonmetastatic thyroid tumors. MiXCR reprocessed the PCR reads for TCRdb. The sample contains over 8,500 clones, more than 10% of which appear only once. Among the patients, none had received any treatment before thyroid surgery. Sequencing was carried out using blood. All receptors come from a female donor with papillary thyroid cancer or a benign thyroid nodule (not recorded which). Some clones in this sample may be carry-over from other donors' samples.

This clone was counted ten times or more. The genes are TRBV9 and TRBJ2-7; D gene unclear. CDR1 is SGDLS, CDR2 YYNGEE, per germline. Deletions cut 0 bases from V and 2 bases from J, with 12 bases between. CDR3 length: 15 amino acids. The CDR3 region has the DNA TGTGCCAGCAGCGTAGGGGTCTTATCACCCTACGAGCAGTACTTC. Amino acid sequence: CASSVGVLSPYEQYF.

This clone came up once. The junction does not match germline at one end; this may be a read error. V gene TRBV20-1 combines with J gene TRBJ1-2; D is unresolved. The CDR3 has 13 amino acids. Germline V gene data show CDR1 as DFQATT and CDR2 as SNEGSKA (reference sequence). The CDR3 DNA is TGCAGTGTTAGAGAGGGAACGTTGTATGGCTACACCTTC. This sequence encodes CSVREGTLYGYTF.

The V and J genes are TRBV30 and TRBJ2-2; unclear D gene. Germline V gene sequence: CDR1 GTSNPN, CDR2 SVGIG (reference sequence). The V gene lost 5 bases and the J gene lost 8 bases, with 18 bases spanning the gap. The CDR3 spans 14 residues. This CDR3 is CAWGPLLIGGELFF. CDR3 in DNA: TGTGCCTGGGGACCGCTCTTAATTGGAGGGGAGCTGTTTTTT.

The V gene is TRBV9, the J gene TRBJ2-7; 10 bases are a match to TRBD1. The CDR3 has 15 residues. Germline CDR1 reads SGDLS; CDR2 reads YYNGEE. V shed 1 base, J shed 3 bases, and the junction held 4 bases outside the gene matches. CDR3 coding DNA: TGTGCCAGCAGCGTATTCGGGACAGGGGACTACGAGCAGTACTTC. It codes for CASSVFGTGDYEQYF.

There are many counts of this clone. The CDR3 DNA reads as TGTGCCAGCAGCGTAGAACCGGGAAACTATGGCTACACCTTC. It is translated as CASSVEPGNYGYTF. The chain combines TRBV9 with TRBJ1-2; no firm D call. The germline V gene encodes CDR1 SGDLS and CDR2 YYNGEE. V lost 0 bases, J lost 2 bases, and 8 bases lay in between. This CDR3 has 14 residues.

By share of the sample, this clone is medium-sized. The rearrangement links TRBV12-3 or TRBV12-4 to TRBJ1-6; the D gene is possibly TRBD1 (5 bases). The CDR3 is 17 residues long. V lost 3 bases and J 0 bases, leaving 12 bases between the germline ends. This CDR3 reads CASSFGHSRSYNSPLHF. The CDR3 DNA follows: TGTGCCAGCAGTTTTGGACACTCACGCTCCTATAATTCACCCCTCCACTTT.

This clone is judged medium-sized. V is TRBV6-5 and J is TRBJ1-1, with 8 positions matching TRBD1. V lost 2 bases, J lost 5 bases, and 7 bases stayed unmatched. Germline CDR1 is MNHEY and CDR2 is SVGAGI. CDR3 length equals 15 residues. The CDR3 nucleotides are TGTGCCAGCAGTTACCGCGGGACAGGTTTAACTGAAGCTTTCTTT. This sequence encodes CASSYRGTGLTEAFF.

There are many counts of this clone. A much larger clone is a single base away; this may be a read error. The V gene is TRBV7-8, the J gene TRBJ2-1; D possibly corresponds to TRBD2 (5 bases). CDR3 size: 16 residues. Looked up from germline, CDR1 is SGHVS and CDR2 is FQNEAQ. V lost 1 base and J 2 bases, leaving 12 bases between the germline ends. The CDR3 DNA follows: TGTGCCAGCAGCTTAGTACGAGGGATACCCTACAATGAGCAGTTCTTC. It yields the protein CASSLVRGIPYNEQFF.

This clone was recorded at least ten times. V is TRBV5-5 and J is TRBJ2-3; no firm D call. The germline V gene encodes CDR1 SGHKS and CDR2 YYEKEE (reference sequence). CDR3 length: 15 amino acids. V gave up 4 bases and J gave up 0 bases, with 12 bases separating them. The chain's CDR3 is CASSTWTTSTDTQYF. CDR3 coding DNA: TGTGCCAGCAGCACGTGGACGACTAGCACAGATACGCAGTATTTT.

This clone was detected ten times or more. This CDR3 is CASSSRVYNTGELFF. The DNA for the CDR3 is TGTGCCAGTAGTTCCCGGGTCTACAACACCGGGGAGCTGTTTTTT. The rearrangement joins TRBV19 to TRBJ2-2, with unresolved D. The germline CDR1 and CDR2 sequences are LNHDA and SQIVND (reference sequence). V shed 5 bases and J shed 2 bases, with 12 bases lying between them. The length of the CDR3 is 15 residues.

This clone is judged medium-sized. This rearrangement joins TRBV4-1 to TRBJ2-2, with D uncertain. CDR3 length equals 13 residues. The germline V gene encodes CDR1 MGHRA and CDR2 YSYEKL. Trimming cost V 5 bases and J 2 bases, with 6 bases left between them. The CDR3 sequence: CASSSINTGELFF. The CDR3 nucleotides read TGCGCCAGCAGCTCAATTAACACCGGGGAGCTGTTTTTT.

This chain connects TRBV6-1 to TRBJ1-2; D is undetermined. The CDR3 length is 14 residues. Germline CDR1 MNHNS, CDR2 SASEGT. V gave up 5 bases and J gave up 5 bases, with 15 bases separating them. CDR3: CASSSIRVDYGYTF. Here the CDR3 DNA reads TGTGCCAGCAGTTCGATCCGGGTGGATTATGGCTACACCTTC.

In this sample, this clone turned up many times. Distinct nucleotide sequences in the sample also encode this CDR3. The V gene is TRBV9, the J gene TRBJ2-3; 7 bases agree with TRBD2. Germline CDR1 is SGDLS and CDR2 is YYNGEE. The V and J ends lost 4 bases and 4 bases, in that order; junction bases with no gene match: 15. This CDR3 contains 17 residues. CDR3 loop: CASSSPLAGARADTQYF. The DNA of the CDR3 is TGTGCCAGCAGCTCCCCTCTTGCGGGAGCGAGGGCAGATACGCAGTATTTT.